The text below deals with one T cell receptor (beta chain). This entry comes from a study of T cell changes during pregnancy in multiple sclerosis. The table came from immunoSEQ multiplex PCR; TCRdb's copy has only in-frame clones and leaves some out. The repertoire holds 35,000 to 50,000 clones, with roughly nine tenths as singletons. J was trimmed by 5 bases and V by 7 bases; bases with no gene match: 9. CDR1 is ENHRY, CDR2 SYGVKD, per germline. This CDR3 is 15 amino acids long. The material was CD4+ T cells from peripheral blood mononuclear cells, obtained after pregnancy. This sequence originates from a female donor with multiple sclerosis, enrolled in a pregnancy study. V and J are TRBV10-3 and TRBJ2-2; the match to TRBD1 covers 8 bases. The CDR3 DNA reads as TGTGCCATCAACAACCTCAGGGGGCGGACCGGGGAGCTGTTTTTT. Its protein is CAINNLRGRTGELFF.